This T cell receptor beta chain stems from a study of long-term antiretroviral therapy in people with HIV. Study-level points and caveats: Upon ART, diversity increased but remained lower than transplant donor controls. Whereas controls had wider CDR3 length ranges, HIV repertoires had narrower ones.

Trimming took 6 bases from V and 6 from J, leaving 9 bases between them. The CDR3 spans 12 residues. Looked up from germline, CDR1 is SGHRS and CDR2 is YFSETQ. To note about this clone: The antigen remains undetermined.

A v3.0 immunoSEQ assay was performed at survey level. TCRdb's copy holds only in-frame clones and misses some; the assay was immunoSEQ multiplex PCR. The data hold roughly 25,000 clones, with roughly 80% observed a single time. Material: unsorted PBMCs, obtained 0.7 years before starting antiretroviral therapy. The sequence was collected from a man aged 30 to 39 with HIV. The chain combines TRBV5-1 with TRBJ2-2; D may be TRBD2 (6 bases). The CDR3 coding sequence is TGCGCCAGCACCCCGGGGGCCGGGGAGCTGTTTTTT. Amino acid sequence: CASTPGAGELFF.